This TCR beta chain was found in a study of long-term antiretroviral therapy in people with HIV. Whole-study context: Samples from the earliest time points predate the 2015 immediate-ART recommendation by about a decade.

Investigators performed immunoSEQ version v3.0 at survey level. Only in-frame clones appear in the TCRdb table, and some are missing; sequencing was by immunoSEQ multiplex PCR. The sample includes 30,000 or so clones, roughly 97% of them seen just once. Each participant with HIV received care in the United States. The cryopreserved samples used held roughly 0.85-10 million PBMC prior to extraction of DNA. The CDR3 extends over 16 amino acids. The V gene's germline CDR1 is SGHVS and CDR2 FQNEAQ. The V end was cut by 1 base, the J end by 7 bases, with 17 bases between. This chain uses TRBV7-8 with TRBJ1-5; D not certain. The specimen comprised unsorted PBMCs, sampled 7.6 years after starting antiretroviral therapy. This TCR was recovered from a man aged 30 to 39 with HIV. The CDR3 region has the DNA TGTGCCAGCAGCTTAGGCCGGGGTCAGGTGATCCAGCCCCAGCATTTT. Translating gives CASSLGRGQVIQPQHF. The full variable domain, with the rest looked up from reference TRBV7-8 and TRBJ1-5, is GAGVSQSPRYKVAKRGQDVALRCDPISGHVSLFWYQQALGQGPEFLTYFQNEAQLDKSGLPSDRFFAERPEGSVSTLKIQRTQQEDSAVYLCASSLGRGQVIQPQHFGDGTRLSIL.